This T cell receptor beta chain emerged from a study of monozygotic twins with inflammatory bowel disease. Per sample, reverse transcription was split into eight reactions. TCRdb reprocessed the 5' RACE reads and keeps a single row for each CDR3 protein, giving no DNA. The sample holds roughly 160,000 distinct CDR3 sequences. CDR1 and CDR2 (germline): LGHNA, YSLEER. The CDR3 covers 16 residues. Comments on this clonotype: Its antigen is unidentified.

Study outcomes and limitations: Variability in patient repertoires may have come partly from differing immunosuppressive treatments.

The receptor was derived from a human donor with ulcerative colitis or Crohn's disease, or a healthy co-twin of an affected twin (not recorded which). The chain is built from TRBV4-3 and TRBJ2-5; checking the TCRdb D call of TRBD2 is not possible without DNA. Sequenced material: blood. CDR3 sequence reads: CASSQESSGRGETQYF.